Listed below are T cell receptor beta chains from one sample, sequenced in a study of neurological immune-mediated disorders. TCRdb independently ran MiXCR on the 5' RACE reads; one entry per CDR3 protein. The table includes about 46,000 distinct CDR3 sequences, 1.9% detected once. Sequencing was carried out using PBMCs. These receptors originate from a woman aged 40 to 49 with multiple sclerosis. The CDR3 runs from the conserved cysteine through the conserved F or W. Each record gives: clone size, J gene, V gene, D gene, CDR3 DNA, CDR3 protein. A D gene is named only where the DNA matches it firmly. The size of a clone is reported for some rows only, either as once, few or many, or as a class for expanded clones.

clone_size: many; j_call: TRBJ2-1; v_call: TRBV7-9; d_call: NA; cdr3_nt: TGTGCCAGCAGCAGCTCCGGGACTTGGAATGAGCAGTTCTTC; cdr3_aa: CASSSSGTWNEQFF
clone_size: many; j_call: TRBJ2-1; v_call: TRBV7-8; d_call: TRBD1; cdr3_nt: TGTGCCAGCAGCCCGAACACAGGGGACAATGAGCAGTTCTTC; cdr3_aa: CASSPNTGDNEQFF
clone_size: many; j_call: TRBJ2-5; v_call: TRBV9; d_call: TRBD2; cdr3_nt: TGTGCCAGCAGCGCTCCTATAGCGGGGGGGAGAGAGACCCAGTACTTC; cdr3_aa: CASSAPIAGGRETQYF
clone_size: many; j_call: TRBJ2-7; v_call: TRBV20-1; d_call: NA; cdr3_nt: TGCAGTGCTAGCTCGAGTCATTTGGAAGAGCAGTACTTC; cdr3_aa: CSASSSHLEEQYF
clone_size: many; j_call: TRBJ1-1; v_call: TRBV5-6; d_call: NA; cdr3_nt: TGTGCCAGCAGCTTTGGTTCCACTGAAGCTTTCTTT; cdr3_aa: CASSFGSTEAFF
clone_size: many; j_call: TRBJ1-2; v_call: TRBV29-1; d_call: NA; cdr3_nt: TGCAGCGTTGCTGTTCAGGGTAACTATGGCTACACCTTC; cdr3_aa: CSVAVQGNYGYTF
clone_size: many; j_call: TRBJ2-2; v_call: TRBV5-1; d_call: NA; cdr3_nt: TGCGCCAGCTCTACTACGGGCATCGGGGAGCTGTTTTTT; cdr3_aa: CASSTTGIGELFF
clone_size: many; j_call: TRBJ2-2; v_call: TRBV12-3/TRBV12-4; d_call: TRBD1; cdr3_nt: TGTGCCAGCAGTCCGGGACAGGGACCGACCGGGGAGCTGTTTTTT; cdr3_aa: CASSPGQGPTGELFF
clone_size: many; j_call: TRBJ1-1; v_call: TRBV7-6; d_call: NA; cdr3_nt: TGTGCCAGCAGCTTAGGACCTATGAACACTGAAGCTTTCTTT; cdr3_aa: CASSLGPMNTEAFF
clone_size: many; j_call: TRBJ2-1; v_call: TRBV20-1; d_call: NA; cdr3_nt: TGCAGTGCTACTGCCTGGCAAGTTTTCAATGAGCAGTTCTTC; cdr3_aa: CSATAWQVFNEQFF
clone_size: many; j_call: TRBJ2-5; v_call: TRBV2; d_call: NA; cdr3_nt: TGTGCCAGCAAATACCAAGAGACCCAGTACTTC; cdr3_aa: CASKYQETQYF
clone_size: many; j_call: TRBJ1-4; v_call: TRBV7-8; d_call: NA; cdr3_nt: TGTGCCAGCAGCGCCCTACAGGGTGGTAGGGAAAAACTGTTTTTT; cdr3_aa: CASSALQGGREKLFF
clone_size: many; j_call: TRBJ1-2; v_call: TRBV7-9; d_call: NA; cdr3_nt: TGTGCCAGCAGCTTAACGGCCGGAAACTATGGCTACACCTTC; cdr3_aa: CASSLTAGNYGYTF
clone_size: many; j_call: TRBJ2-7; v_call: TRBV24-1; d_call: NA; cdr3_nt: TGTGCCACCAGTGACGGAGAGAGCTCCTACGAGCAGTACTTC; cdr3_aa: CATSDGESSYEQYF
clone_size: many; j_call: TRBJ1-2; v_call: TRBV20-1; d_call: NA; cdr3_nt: TGCAGTGCTCCGCAACCCGTTGTCTACACCTTC; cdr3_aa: CSAPQPVVYTF
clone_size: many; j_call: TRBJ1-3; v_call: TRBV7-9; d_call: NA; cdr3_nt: TGTGCCAGCAGCCCGCGGCCCGGCAGACCTGGAAACACCATATATTTT; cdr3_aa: CASSPRPGRPGNTIYF
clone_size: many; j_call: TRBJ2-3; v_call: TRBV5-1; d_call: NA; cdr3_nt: TGCGCCAGCAGGGCCCCCGGGGTTACAGATACGCAGTATTTT; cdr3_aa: CASRAPGVTDTQYF
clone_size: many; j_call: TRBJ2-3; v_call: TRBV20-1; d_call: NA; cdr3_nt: TGCAGTGCTAGAGTACTGGCTCTCAGCACAGATACGCAGTATTTT; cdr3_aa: CSARVLALSTDTQYF
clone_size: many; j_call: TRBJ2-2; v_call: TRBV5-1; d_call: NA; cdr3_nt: TGCGCCAGCAGCTTGGGGGTTATCACGAACACCGGGGAGCTGTTTTTT; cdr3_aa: CASSLGVITNTGELFF
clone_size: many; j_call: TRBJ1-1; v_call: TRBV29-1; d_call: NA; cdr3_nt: TGCAGCGTTGGCGTAATGAACACTGAAGCTTTCTTT; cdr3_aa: CSVGVMNTEAFF
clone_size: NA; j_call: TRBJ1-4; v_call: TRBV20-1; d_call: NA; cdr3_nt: TGCAGTGCTAGAGATCAGGGTTCTAATGAAAAACTGTTTTTT; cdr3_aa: CSARDQGSNEKLFF
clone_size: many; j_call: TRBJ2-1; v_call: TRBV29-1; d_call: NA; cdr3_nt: TGCAGCGTTCATTTCAGGGGCAGCTACAATGAGCAGTTCTTC; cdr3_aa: CSVHFRGSYNEQFF
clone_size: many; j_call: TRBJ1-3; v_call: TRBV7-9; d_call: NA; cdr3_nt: TGTGCCACTCTTTCGGGAAAAACGGACTCTGGAAACACCATATATTTT; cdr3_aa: CATLSGKTDSGNTIYF
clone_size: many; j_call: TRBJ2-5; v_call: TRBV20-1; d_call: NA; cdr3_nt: TGCAGTGGGGGACCCTCCCAAGAGACCCAGTACTTC; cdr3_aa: CSGGPSQETQYF
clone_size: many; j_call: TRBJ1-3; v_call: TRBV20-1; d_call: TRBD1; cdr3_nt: TGCAGTGCTAGTGAACAGGGGCGAGGAAACACCATATATTTT; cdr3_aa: CSASEQGRGNTIYF
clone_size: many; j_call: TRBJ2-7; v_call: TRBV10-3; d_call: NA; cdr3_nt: TGTGCCATCGCCCTCAACTCCTACGAGCAGTACTTC; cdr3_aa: CAIALNSYEQYF
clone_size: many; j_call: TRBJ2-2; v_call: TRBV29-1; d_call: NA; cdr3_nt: TGCAGCGGGACACGCCCCACCGGGGAGCTGTTTTTT; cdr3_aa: CSGTRPTGELFF
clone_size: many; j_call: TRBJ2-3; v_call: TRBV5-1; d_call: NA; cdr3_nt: TGCGCCAGCAGCTTGGCGGGGCAAGATACGCAGTATTTT; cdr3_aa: CASSLAGQDTQYF
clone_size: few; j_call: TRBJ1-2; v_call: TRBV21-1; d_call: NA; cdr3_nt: TGTGCCAGCAGCGCTCCTTGGGAACGGGTTGACGTGAGAGGTGGCTACACCTTC; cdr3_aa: CASSAPWERVDVRGGYTF
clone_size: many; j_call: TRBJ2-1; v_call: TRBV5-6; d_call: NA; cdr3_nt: TGTGCCAGCAGTTCTTACCACTCTAATGAGCAGTTCTTC; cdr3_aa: CASSSYHSNEQFF
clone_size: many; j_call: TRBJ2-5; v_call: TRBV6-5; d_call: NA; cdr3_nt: TGTGCCAGCAGTTCCGGAGAGACCCAGTACTTC; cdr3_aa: CASSSGETQYF
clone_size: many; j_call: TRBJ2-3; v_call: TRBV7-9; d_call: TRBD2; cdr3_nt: TGTGCCAGCAGCGTTCTTAGCGGGGTTAGCACAGATACGCAGTATTTT; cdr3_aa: CASSVLSGVSTDTQYF
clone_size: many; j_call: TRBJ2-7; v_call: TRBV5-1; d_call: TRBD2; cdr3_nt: TGCGCCAGCAGCTTACTAGCGGGGGTGGACGAGCAGTACTTC; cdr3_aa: CASSLLAGVDEQYF
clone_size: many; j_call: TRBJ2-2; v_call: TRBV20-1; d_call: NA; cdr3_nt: TGCAGTGCCCCGAAGATGGCCACCGGGGAGCTGTTTTTT; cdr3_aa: CSAPKMATGELFF
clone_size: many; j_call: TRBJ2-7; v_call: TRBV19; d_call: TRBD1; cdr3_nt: TGTGCCAGTACCCCGGGACAGGGGGTGTCCTACGAGCAGTACTTC; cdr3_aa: CASTPGQGVSYEQYF
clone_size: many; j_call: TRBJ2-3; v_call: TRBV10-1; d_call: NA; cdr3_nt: TGCGCCAGCAGTGACGGTCCCGGGACGGATACGCAGTATTTT; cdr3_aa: CASSDGPGTDTQYF
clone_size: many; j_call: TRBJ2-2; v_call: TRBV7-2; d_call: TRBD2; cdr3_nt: TGTGCCAGCAGCTTTCTTCTAGCGGGGACCGGGGAGCTGTTTTTT; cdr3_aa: CASSFLLAGTGELFF
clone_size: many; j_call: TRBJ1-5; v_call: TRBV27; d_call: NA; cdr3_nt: TGTGCCAGCAGTCCGAGGGGCAATCAGCCCCAGCATTTT; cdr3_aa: CASSPRGNQPQHF
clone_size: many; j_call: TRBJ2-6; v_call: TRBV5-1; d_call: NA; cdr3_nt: TGCGCCAGCAGCCCCCGCCCCTCTGGGGCCAACGTCCTGACTTTC; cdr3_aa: CASSPRPSGANVLTF
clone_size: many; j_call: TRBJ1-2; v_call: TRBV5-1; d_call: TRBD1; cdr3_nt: TGCGCCAGCAGCTGGGACAGGGATGGCTACACCTTC; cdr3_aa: CASSWDRDGYTF
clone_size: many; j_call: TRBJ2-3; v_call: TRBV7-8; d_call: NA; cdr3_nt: TGTGCCAGCAGCTTAGTTCAGGGGCGCACAGATACGCAGTATTTT; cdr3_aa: CASSLVQGRTDTQYF
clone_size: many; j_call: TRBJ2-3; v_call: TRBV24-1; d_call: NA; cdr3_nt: TGTGCCACCAGTGCCGGGAGCCCCACAGATACGCAGTATTTT; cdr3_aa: CATSAGSPTDTQYF
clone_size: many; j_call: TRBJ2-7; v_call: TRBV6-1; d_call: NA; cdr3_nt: TGTGCCAGCAGTGCCGGAGTACGGCAGTACTTC; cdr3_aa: CASSAGVRQYF
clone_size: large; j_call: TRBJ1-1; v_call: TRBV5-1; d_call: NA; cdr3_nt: TGCGCCAGCAGGATTACCGACGGGAACACTGAAGCTTTCTTT; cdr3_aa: CASRITDGNTEAFF
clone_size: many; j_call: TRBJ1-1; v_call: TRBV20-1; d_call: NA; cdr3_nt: TGCAGTGCCCCAGGTCGGTTAGCTAACACTGAAGCTTTCTTT; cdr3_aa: CSAPGRLANTEAFF
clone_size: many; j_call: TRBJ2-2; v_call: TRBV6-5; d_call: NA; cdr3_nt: TGTGCCAGCAGGAGAGGGGAGATGAACACCGGGGAGCTGTTTTTT; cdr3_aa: CASRRGEMNTGELFF
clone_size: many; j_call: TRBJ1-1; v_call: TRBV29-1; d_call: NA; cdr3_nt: TGCAGCGTTGGTACTTCCAACACTGAAGCTTTCTTT; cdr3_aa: CSVGTSNTEAFF
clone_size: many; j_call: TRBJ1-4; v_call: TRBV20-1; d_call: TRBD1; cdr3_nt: TGCAGTGTCACGGGACAGCTTAATGAAAAACTGTTTTTT; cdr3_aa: CSVTGQLNEKLFF
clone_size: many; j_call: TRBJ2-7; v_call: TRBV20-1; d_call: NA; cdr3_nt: TGCAGTGCTACTTTGAAGGTCATGGGCTCCTACGAGCAGTACTTC; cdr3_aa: CSATLKVMGSYEQYF
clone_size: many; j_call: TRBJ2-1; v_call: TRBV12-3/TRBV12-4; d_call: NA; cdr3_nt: TGTGCCAGCAGTTTATTCAGGGACGCAAATGAGCAGTTCTTC; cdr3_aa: CASSLFRDANEQFF
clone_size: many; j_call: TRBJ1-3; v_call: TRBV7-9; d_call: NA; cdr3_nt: TGTGCCAGCAGCTTAGAAGGCTCTGGAAACACCATATATTTT; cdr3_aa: CASSLEGSGNTIYF